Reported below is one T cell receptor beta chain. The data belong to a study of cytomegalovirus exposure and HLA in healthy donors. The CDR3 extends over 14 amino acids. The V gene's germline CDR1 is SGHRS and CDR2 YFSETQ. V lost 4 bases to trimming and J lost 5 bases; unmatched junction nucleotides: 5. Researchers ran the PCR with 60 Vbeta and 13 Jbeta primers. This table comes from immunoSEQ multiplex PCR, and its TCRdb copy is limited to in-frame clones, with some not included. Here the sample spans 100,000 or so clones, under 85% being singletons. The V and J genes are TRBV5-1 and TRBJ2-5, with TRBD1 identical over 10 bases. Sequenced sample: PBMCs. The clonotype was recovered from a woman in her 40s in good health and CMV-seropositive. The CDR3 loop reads CASSTGTGEETQYF. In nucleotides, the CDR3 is TGCGCCAGCAGCACTGGGACAGGGGAGGAGACCCAGTACTTC.